This is a list of T cell receptor beta chains from one sample in a study of shared clonotypes between healthy human individuals. Measured with immunoSEQ multiplex PCR; TCRdb has only the in-frame clones, and not every one. The sample shows 2 million to 2.5 million clones, less than 95% of them seen only once. Input material: naive CD4+ T cells from PBMCs. The receptors were gathered from a man younger than 30 in good health. Some clones in this sample may be carry-over from other donors' samples. The CDR3 runs from the conserved cysteine through the conserved F or W. A D gene is named only where the DNA matches it firmly. The listing skips clone size in some rows; elsewhere it reads once, few, many or a size class.

TRBV7-2	NA	TRBJ2-3	TRBD2	16	TGTGCCAGCAGCTTAGGGGGACTAGCGGACACAGATACGCAGTATTTT	CASSLGGLADTDTQYF
TRBV10-3	NA	TRBJ1-2	TRBD1	12	TGTGCCATCAGTGAACAGGGGAGAGGCTACACCTTC	CAISEQGRGYTF
TRBV5-5	once	TRBJ2-7	TRBD1	15	TGTGCCAGCAGCTTTCTGGGGACAGGACTTTACGAGCAGTACTTC	CASSFLGTGLYEQYF
TRBV18	NA	TRBJ1-4	TRBD1	15	TGTGCCAGCTCACCACGTGGGACAGGGGTGGAAAAACTGTTTTTT	CASSPRGTGVEKLFF
TRBV29-1	NA	TRBJ1-1	TRBD1	13	TGCAGCGTCGTACAGGGGTTCGACACTGAAGCTTTCTTT	CSVVQGFDTEAFF
TRBV28	NA	TRBJ2-4	NA	13	TGTGCCAGCAGTTTAGGGACACGAAACATTCAGTACTTC	CASSLGTRNIQYF
TRBV5-1	NA	TRBJ2-7	TRBD1	14	TGCGCCAGCCGGGACAGGGGGAGCTCCTACGAGCAGTACTTC	CASRDRGSSYEQYF
TRBV7-6	NA	TRBJ2-2	TRBD2	15	TGTGCCAGCAGCTTAAGCGGGAGAGGAACCGGGGAGCTGTTTTTT	CASSLSGRGTGELFF
TRBV30	NA	TRBJ1-1	NA	15	TGTGCCTGGAACAGAAAGGACCCTTTGAACACTGAAGCTTTCTTT	CAWNRKDPLNTEAFF
TRBV5-1	NA	TRBJ2-7	NA	14	TGCGCCAGCAGCCATACAGGACTTTCCTACGAGCAGTACTTC	CASSHTGLSYEQYF
TRBV18	NA	TRBJ2-3	NA	16	TGTGCCAGCTCACACACAGCCGGGGGAGGCACAGATACGCAGTATTTT	CASSHTAGGGTDTQYF
TRBV7-3	NA	TRBJ2-1	TRBD2	15	TGTGCCAGCAGCCGACTAGCGCAAACCCACAATGAGCAGTTCTTC	CASSRLAQTHNEQFF
TRBV5-1	NA	TRBJ1-1	NA	16	TGCGCCAGCAGCTTGGGGGCCGGGGGTCTTGGCACTGAAGCTTTCTTT	CASSLGAGGLGTEAFF
TRBV19	NA	TRBJ2-1	TRBD1	15	TGTGCCAGTAGTCGTAAAACAGGGGGCTACAATGAGCAGTTCTTC	CASSRKTGGYNEQFF
TRBV18	NA	TRBJ2-5	NA	14	TGTGCCAGCTCACCTTCCGGGAGACAAGAGACCCAGTACTTC	CASSPSGRQETQYF
TRBV28	once	TRBJ2-3	TRBD1	18	TGTGCCAGCAGTGCTTATGCTGGGGACAGGGGGCAAACAGATACGCAGTATTTT	CASSAYAGDRGQTDTQYF
TRBV11-3	NA	TRBJ2-7	TRBD1	13	TGTGCCAGCAGCTTAGAACAGGGGTACGAGCAGTACTTC	CASSLEQGYEQYF
TRBV7-3	NA	TRBJ2-2	TRBD1	15	TGTGCCAGCAGCTCGGGACAGGGGAACACCGGGGAGCTGTTTTTT	CASSSGQGNTGELFF
TRBV9	NA	TRBJ2-2	NA	14	TGTGCCAGCAGCAGCCCCGCGAACACCGGGGAGCTGTTTTTT	CASSSPANTGELFF
TRBV15	NA	TRBJ1-4	NA	14	TGTGCCACCAGCAGAGGGGGGAGGGTCCCCGAACTGTTTTTT	CATSRGGRVPELFF
TRBV15	NA	TRBJ2-3	NA	16	TGTGCCACCAGCAGAGTGCAGCACCCAAGCACAGATACGCAGTATTTT	CATSRVQHPSTDTQYF
TRBV5-5	NA	TRBJ1-2	TRBD1	13	TGTGCCAGCAGCACGACAGGGTACTCCGGCTACACCTTC	CASSTTGYSGYTF
TRBV28	NA	TRBJ2-7	TRBD2	13	TGTGCCAGCGCCCGGACTAGCTCTTACGAGCAGTACTTC	CASARTSSYEQYF
TRBV28	NA	TRBJ2-2	NA	14	TGTGCCAGCAGTCCCCCTATGAACACCGGGGAGCTGTTTTTT	CASSPPMNTGELFF
TRBV7-8	NA	TRBJ2-7	NA	14	TGTGCCAGCAGCATCCGGGACAACTCCTACGAGCAGTACTTC	CASSIRDNSYEQYF
TRBV7-2	NA	TRBJ1-5	NA	13	TGTGCCAGCAGCCGCGGACGTAACCAGCCCCAGCATTTT	CASSRGRNQPQHF
TRBV7-6	NA	TRBJ1-1	NA	13	TGTGCCAGCAGCTTAGCAGCGAACACTGAAGCTTTCTTT	CASSLAANTEAFF
TRBV6-5	once	TRBJ2-1	NA	13	TGTGCCAGCAGTTATGACAGAGGGGGTGAGCAGTTCTTC	CASSYDRGGEQFF
TRBV11-2	NA	TRBJ2-7	NA	13	TGTGCCAGCAGTCCCGGACAGGCGGGGGAGCAGTACTTC	CASSPGQAGEQYF
TRBV2	NA	TRBJ2-1	TRBD2	12	TGTGCCAGCAGGCTAGCGGGATATGAGCAGTTCTTC	CASRLAGYEQFF
TRBV10-3	NA	TRBJ2-4	NA	17	TGTGCCATCAGTGAGCCTGTATTCGGGGGTGGGAAAAACATTCAGTACTTC	CAISEPVFGGGKNIQYF
TRBV15	NA	TRBJ2-5	NA	15	TGTGCCACCAGCAGACCCCGACAGGCACAAGAGACCCAGTACTTC	CATSRPRQAQETQYF
TRBV11-3	NA	TRBJ2-3	NA	17	TGTGCCAGCAGCTTAGGCAGGGGTCTAGGCGGCACAGATACGCAGTATTTT	CASSLGRGLGGTDTQYF
TRBV5-1	once	TRBJ2-1	TRBD2	16	TGCGCCAGCAGCCGGATAGGAGCGGGAGGGGGCAATGAGCAGTTCTTC	CASSRIGAGGGNEQFF
TRBV2	NA	TRBJ2-3	NA	15	TGTGCCAGCCCATACTCAGTCGGCCTCACAGATACGCAGTATTTT	CASPYSVGLTDTQYF
TRBV11-3	NA	TRBJ2-7	NA	16	TGTGCCAGCAGCTTAGCCCCCAGCGGGCCCCCCTACGAGCAGTACTTC	CASSLAPSGPPYEQYF
TRBV6-1	NA	TRBJ2-6	NA	16	TGTGCCAGCAGTGAAATTGGGTTAACTGGGGCCAACGTCCTGACTTTC	CASSEIGLTGANVLTF
TRBV11-2	NA	TRBJ2-7	NA	14	TGTGCCAGCACCCTGCTGGCTAGCGACCACGAGCAGTACTTC	CASTLLASDHEQYF
TRBV28	NA	TRBJ2-3	TRBD2	20	TGTGCCAGCAGTTTATGGAGAGGAGCGGGAGGGCCCCTTAGCACAGATACGCAGTATTTT	CASSLWRGAGGPLSTDTQYF
TRBV5-1	NA	TRBJ2-4	NA	14	TGCGCCAGCAGCTTGGCCCTAGCCAAAAACATTCAGTACTTC	CASSLALAKNIQYF
TRBV9	NA	TRBJ2-3	NA	13	TGTGCCAGCAGCGTAGATTTCACAGATACGCAGTATTTT	CASSVDFTDTQYF
TRBV30	NA	TRBJ1-3	NA	13	TGTGCCTGGAGTGTACTATCGGGAAACACCATATATTTT	CAWSVLSGNTIYF
TRBV11-2	NA	TRBJ2-3	NA	14	TGTGCCAGCAGCTCCCGGAGGGGTGCAGATACGCAGTATTTT	CASSSRRGADTQYF
TRBV5-1	NA	TRBJ2-7	NA	14	TGCGCCAGCAGCCTGGGCGGGGACGGAGTTTCGCAGTACTTC	CASSLGGDGVSQYF
TRBV9	NA	TRBJ2-3	NA	11	TGTGCCAGCAGTACCGCAGATACGCAGTATTTT	CASSTADTQYF